One and the same sample provided the 17 T cell receptor beta chains below, sequenced in a study of T-cell memory formation after mild COVID-19. TCRdb reanalysed the 5' RACE reads using MiXCR and keeps one entry per CDR3 protein. The sample lists around 300,000 distinct CDR3 sequences; 8.2% were seen once. The specimen sequenced was PBMCs or a T cell subset sorted from them (not recorded which). These receptors were taken from a young man who had mild COVID-19 (a few samples of this study predate the infection). Cell type and time point are not known.

This clonotype was counted only a few times. This chain uses TRBV3-1 with TRBJ1-5; the D gene is possibly TRBD1 (5 bases). The CDR3 length is 13 residues. V lost 1 base to trimming and J lost 11 bases, with 12 bases between them. CDR1 is LGHDT, CDR2 YNNKEL, per germline (reference sequence). CDR3: CASSQGAGRAQHF. In DNA form, the CDR3 reads TGTGCCAGCAGCCAAGGGGCGGGACGGGCCCAGCATTTT. The entire variable domain, with the rest obtained from reference TRBV3-1 and TRBJ1-5, is as follows: DTAVSQTPKYLVTQMGNDKSIKCEQNLGHDTMYWYKQDSKKFLKIMFSYNNKELIINETVPNRFSPKSPDKAHLNLHINSLELGDSAVYFCASSQGAGRAQHFGDGTRLSIL.

V usage is TRBV5-1 and J usage is TRBJ2-1; 8 positions match TRBD2. CDR1 is SGHRS and CDR2 is YFSETQ in the germline V gene. The CDR3 covers 16 residues. Losses at the gene ends were 1 base for V and 4 bases for J; bases not matched to a gene: 7. The CDR3 DNA sequence: TGCGCCAGCAGCTTGAGCGGGGGCTCGTTTTACAATGAGCAGTTCTTC. It yields the protein CASSLSGGSFYNEQFF.

The chain joins TRBV7-2 to TRBJ1-3; no clear D. CDR3 length: 15 amino acids. Trimming removed 5 bases from V and 0 bases from J, with 11 bases in between. Germline lookup yields CDR1 SGHTA and CDR2 FQGNSA. The CDR3 region is CASSPQRTSGNTIYF. The CDR3 region has the DNA TGTGCCAGCAGCCCACAGAGGACCTCTGGAAACACCATATATTTT.

The V gene is TRBV9, the J gene TRBJ2-5, with TRBD2 matching 10 bases. Trimming took 3 bases from V and 2 from J; bases not matched to a gene: 7. The CDR3 extends over 16 amino acids. Germline values: CDR1 SGDLS, CDR2 YYNGEE. CDR3 loop: CASSAVSSGGQETQYF. CDR3 in DNA: TGTGCCAGCAGCGCCGTATCTAGCGGGGGACAAGAGACCCAGTACTTC.

This chain joins TRBV20-1 and TRBJ2-3; 10 nucleotides line up with TRBD2. V lost 6 bases to trimming and J lost 1 base; unmatched junction nucleotides: 13. This CDR3 region has 17 residues. Germline V gene sequence: CDR1 DFQATT, CDR2 SNEGSKA (reference sequence). CDR3 coding DNA: TGCAGTGCACGATGGGCTAGCGGGGGTCGACGCACAGATACGCAGTATTTT. The encoded protein is CSARWASGGRRTDTQYF.

CDR3 sequence: CASSPWAENRGPHEQYV. The CDR3 DNA reads TGTGCCAGCTCCCCTTGGGCAGAAAATAGGGGGCCCCACGAGCAGTACGTC. The V and J genes are TRBV27 and TRBJ2-7; 7 bases agree with TRBD1. Losses at the gene ends were 8 bases for V and 5 bases for J; bases not matched to a gene: 21. The CDR3 runs to 17 residues. Germline CDR1 is MNHEY and CDR2 is SMNVEV (reference sequence).

The chain is built from TRBV24-1 and TRBJ1-5; D is uncertain. V was clipped by 11 bases and J by 5 bases, with 15 bases between them. Germline V gives CDR1 KGHDR, CDR2 SFDVKD. The CDR3 consists of 13 residues. The CDR3 region has the DNA TGTGCCAGTCAAATGGCCCTCGATCAGCCCCAGCATTTT. It translates to CASQMALDQPQHF.

V gene TRBV27 combines with J gene TRBJ1-2, with a tentative D call TRBD1 (5 bases). Trimming took 4 bases from V and 0 from J, leaving 12 bases between them. The CDR3 spans 15 residues. Germline V gene data show CDR1 as MNHEY and CDR2 as SMNVEV (reference sequence). CDR3 sequence reads: CASSSIQGPNYGYTF. CDR3 bases: TGTGCCAGCAGTTCAATTCAGGGTCCTAACTATGGCTACACCTTC.

This clonotype was observed at least ten times. The chain has TRBV4-1 and TRBJ2-5; unclear D gene. CDR1 is MGHRA and CDR2 is YSYEKL in the germline V gene. The CDR3 length is 15 residues. Trimming pared 4 bases from V and 5 bases from J, leaving 17 bases between. The DNA for the CDR3 is TGCGCCAGCAGCCGTAGTACCAGTGGATCGGAGACCCAGTACTTC. This codes for CASSRSTSGSETQYF.

The table lists this clonotype with a few counts. The rearrangement uses TRBV20-1 and TRBJ2-3, with 8 bases identical to TRBD2. CDR1 DFQATT and CDR2 SNEGSKA come from the germline V gene (reference sequence). This CDR3 has 14 amino acids. Unmatched junction bases numbered 10, after V lost 2 bases and J lost 9 bases. The CDR3 reads CSARSSGRSLTQYF. CDR3 nucleotides: TGCAGTGCTAGATCTAGCGGGCGCTCATTAACGCAGTATTTT.

This clonotype was detected many times. The chain couples TRBV19 to TRBJ2-2; TRBD2 agrees at 13 bases. Germline CDR1 is LNHDA and CDR2 is SQIVND (reference sequence). Trimming removed 8 bases from V and 7 bases from J; junction bases left unmatched: 10. The CDR3 extends over 16 amino acids. CDR3 nucleotides: TGTGCCAGTTCGAGGACTAGCGGGGGTAGGGTCGGGGAGCTGTTTTTT. This gives the protein CASSRTSGGRVGELFF.

Here the CDR3 DNA reads TGTGCCAGCAGGCTGACAGGGTTTGTCACAGATACGCAGTATTTT. It codes for CASRLTGFVTDTQYF. This chain connects TRBV4-2 to TRBJ2-3, with 7 positions matching TRBD1. Looked up from germline, CDR1 is LGHNA and CDR2 is YNFKEQ. This CDR3 has 15 amino acids. With 6 bases clipped from V and 2 bases from J, the junction kept 8 bases outside the gene matches.

The chain is built from TRBV9 and TRBJ1-5, with D possibly TRBD1 on 5 matching bases. This CDR3 has 14 residues. Germline V gene sequence: CDR1 SGDLS, CDR2 YYNGEE. V was clipped by 7 bases and J by 2 bases, with 13 bases between them. As DNA, the CDR3 is TGTGCCAGCGGGGACGGGGGGGGCAATCAGCCCCAGCATTTT. This codes for CASGDGGGNQPQHF. Variable domain in full (rest from reference TRBV9 and TRBJ1-5): DSGVTQTPKHLITATGQRVTLRCSPRSGDLSVYWYQQSLDQGLQFLIQYYNGEERAKGNILERFSAQQFPDLHSELNLSSLELGDSALYFCASGDGGGNQPQHFGDGTRLSIL.

In this sample, this clonotype turned up many times. This chain uses TRBV4-3 with TRBJ2-6; no definite D call. This CDR3 is 16 amino acids long. The germline V and J ends were trimmed by 0 bases and 0 bases, with 6 bases remaining between them. Germline V gene lookup returns CDR1 LGHNA and CDR2 YSLEER. The DNA of the CDR3 is TGCGCCAGCAGCCAAGAGAGTAGCTCTGGGGCCAACGTCCTGACTTTC. Its protein is CASSQESSSGANVLTF.

This chain joins TRBV20-1 and TRBJ1-3, with TRBD1 identical over 8 bases. The germline V gene has CDR1 DFQATT and CDR2 SNEGSKA (reference sequence). V shed 1 base, J shed 4 bases, and the junction held 6 bases outside the gene matches. This CDR3 is 15 amino acids long. CDR3 bases: TGCAGTGCTAGAGTAGCTGGACAGGGAGGAAACACCATATATTTT. Translating gives CSARVAGQGGNTIYF.

This clonotype was observed a few times. V usage is TRBV20-1 and J usage is TRBJ2-5; 12 bases fit TRBD2. CDR1 is DFQATT, CDR2 SNEGSKA, per germline (reference sequence). J was trimmed by 1 base and V by 3 bases; bases with no gene match: 6. The CDR3 extends over 16 amino acids. CDR3 region: CSARKRLAGAQETQYF. CDR3 DNA sequence: TGCAGTGCTAGGAAGAGACTAGCGGGGGCCCAAGAGACCCAGTACTTC.

This clonotype was counted a few times. The rearrangement joins TRBV6-5 to TRBJ2-1; 7 bases map to TRBD2. There are 15 residues in the CDR3. Trimming removed 5 bases from V and 2 bases from J; junction bases left unmatched: 6. The germline CDR1 and CDR2 sequences are MNHEY and SVGAGI. The CDR3 sequence is CASSDGRGTYNEQFF. In DNA form, the CDR3 reads TGTGCCAGCAGTGACGGGCGGGGGACCTACAATGAGCAGTTCTTC.